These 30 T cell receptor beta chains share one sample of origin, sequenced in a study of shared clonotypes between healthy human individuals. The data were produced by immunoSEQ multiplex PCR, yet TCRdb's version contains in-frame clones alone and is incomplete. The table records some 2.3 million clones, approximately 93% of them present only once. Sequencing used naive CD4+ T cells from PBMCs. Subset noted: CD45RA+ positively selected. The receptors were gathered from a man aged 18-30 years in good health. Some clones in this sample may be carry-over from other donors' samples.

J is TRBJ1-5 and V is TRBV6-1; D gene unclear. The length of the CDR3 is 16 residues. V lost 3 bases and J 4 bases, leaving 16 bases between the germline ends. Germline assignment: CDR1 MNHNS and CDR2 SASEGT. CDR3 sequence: CASSDSRFLGNQPQHF. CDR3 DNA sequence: TGTGCCAGCAGTGACAGCAGGTTCCTCGGTAATCAGCCCCAGCATTTT.

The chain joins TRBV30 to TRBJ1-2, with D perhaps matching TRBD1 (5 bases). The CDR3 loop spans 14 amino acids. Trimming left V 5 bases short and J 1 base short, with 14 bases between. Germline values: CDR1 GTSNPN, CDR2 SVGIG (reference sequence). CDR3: CAWYIGGINYGYTF. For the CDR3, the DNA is TGTGCCTGGTACATCGGGGGGATTAACTATGGCTACACCTTC.

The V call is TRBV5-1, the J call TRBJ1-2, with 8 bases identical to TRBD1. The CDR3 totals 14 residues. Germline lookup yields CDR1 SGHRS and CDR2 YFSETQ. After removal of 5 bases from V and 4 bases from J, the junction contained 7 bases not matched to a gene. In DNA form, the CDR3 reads TGCGCCAGCAGTTATCGGACAGGGCCCTATGGCTACACCTTC. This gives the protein CASSYRTGPYGYTF.

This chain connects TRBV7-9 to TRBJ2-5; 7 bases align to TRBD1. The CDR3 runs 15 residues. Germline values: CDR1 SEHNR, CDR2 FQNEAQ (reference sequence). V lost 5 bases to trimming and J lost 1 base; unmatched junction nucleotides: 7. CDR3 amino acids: CASSPRGGVQETQYF. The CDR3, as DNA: TGTGCCAGCAGCCCCCGAGGGGGCGTCCAAGAGACCCAGTACTTC.

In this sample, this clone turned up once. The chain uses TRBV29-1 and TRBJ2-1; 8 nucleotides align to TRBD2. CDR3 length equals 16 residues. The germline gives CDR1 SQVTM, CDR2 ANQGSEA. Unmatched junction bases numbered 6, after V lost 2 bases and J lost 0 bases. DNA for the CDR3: TGCAGCGTTGAACACCGGACTAGCAGCTCCTACAATGAGCAGTTCTTC. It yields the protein CSVEHRTSSSYNEQFF.

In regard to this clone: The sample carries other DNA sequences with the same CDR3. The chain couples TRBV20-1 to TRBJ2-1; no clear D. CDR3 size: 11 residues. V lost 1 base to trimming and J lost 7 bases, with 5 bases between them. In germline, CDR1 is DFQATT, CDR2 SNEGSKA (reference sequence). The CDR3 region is CSARGPNEQFF. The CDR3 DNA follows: TGCAGTGCTAGAGGGCCGAATGAGCAGTTCTTC.

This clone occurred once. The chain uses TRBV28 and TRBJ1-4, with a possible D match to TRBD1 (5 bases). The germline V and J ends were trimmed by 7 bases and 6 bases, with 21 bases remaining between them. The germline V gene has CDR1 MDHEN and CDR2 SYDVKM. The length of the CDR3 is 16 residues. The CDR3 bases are TGTGCCAGCACCCCGGGGCGGCAGGGATGGGATGAAAAACTGTTTTTT. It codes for CASTPGRQGWDEKLFF.

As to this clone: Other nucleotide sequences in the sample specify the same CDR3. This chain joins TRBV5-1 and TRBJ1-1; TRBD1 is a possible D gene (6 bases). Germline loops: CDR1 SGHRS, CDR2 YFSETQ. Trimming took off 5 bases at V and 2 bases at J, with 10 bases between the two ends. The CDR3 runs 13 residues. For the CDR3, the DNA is TGCGCCAGCAGTCTAGGGGGTAACACTGAAGCTTTCTTT. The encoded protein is CASSLGGNTEAFF.

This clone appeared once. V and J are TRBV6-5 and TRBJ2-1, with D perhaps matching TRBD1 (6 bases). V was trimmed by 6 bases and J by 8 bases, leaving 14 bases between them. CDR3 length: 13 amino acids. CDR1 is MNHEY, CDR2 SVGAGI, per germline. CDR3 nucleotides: TGTGCCAGCAGAGACCCTAGGGGGTATGAGCAGTTCTTC. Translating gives CASRDPRGYEQFF.

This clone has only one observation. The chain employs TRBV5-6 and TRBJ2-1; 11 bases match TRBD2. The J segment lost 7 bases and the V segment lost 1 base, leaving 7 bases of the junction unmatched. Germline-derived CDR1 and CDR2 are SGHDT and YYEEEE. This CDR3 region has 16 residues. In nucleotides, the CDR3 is TGTGCCAGCAGCTTGAAGAGTAGCGGGAGGGCAAATGAGCAGTTCTTC. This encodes CASSLKSSGRANEQFF. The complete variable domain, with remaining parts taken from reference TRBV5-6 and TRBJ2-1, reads DAGVTQSPTHLIKTRGQQVTLRCSPKSGHDTVSWYQQALGQGPQFIFQYYEEEERQRGNFPDRFSGHQFPNYSSELNVNALLLGDSALYLCASSLKSSGRANEQFFGPGTRLTVL.

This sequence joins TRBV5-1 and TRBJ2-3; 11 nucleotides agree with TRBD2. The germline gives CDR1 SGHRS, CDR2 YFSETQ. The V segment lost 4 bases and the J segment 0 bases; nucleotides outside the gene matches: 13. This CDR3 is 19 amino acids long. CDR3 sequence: CASSREGTSGTTSTDTQYF. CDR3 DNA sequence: TGCGCCAGCAGCCGGGAGGGGACTAGCGGAACCACTAGCACAGATACGCAGTATTTT.

CDR3 nucleotides: TGTGCCAGCAGCCCGACGGGGTTCGGCATTCAGTACTTC. Protein: CASSPTGFGIQYF. The V and J genes are TRBV5-4 and TRBJ2-4, with D perhaps matching TRBD2 (5 bases). Trimming shortened V by 4 bases and J by 9 bases, and 14 bases separated the two germline ends. The CDR3 contains 13 residues. The germline CDR1 and CDR2 sequences are SGHNT and YYREEE (reference sequence).

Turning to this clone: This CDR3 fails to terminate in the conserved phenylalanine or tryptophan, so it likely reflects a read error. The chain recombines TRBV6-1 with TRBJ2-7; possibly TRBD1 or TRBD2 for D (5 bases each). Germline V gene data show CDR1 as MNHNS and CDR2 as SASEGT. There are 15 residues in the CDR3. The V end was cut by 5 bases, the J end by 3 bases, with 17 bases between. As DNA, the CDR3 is TGTGCCAGCAGTTCCACCCCGGGACGACACTACGAGCAGTACCTC. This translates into CASSSTPGRHYEQYL.

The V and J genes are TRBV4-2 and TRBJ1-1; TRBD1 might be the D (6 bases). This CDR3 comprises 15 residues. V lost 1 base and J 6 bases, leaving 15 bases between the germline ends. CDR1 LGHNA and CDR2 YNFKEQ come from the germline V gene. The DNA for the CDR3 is TGTGCCAGCAGCCAAGTGGACAGTCTTGGCGCTGAAGCTTTCTTT. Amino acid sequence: CASSQVDSLGAEAFF.

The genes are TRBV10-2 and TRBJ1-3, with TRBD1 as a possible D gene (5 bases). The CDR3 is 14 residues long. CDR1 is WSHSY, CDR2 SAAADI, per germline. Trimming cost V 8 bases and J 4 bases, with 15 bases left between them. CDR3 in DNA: TGCGCCAGCCGGGGGAGGGCGGCGGGAAACACCATATATTTT. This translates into CASRGRAAGNTIYF.

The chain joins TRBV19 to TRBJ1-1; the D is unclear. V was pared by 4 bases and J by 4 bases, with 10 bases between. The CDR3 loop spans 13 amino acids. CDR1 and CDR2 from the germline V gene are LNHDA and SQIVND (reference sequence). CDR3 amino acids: CASSKGVGTEAFF. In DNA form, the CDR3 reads TGTGCCAGTAGTAAGGGAGTGGGCACTGAAGCTTTCTTT.

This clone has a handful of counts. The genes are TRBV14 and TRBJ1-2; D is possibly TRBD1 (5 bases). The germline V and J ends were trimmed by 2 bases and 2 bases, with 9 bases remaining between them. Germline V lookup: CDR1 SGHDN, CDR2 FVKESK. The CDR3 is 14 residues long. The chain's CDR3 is CASSQQRGNYGYTF. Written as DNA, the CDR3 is TGTGCCAGCAGCCAACAAAGGGGAAACTATGGCTACACCTTC. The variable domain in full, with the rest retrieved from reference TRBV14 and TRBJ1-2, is EAGVTQFPSHSVIEKGQTVTLRCDPISGHDNLYWYRRVMGKEIKFLLHFVKESKQDESGMPNNRFLAERTGGTYSTLKVQPAELEDSGVYFCASSQQRGNYGYTFGSGTRLTVV.

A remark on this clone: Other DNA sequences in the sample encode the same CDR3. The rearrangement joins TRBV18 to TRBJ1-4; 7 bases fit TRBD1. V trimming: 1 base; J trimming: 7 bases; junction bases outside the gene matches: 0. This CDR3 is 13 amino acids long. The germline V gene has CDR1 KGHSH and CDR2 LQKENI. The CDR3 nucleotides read TGTGCCAGCTCACCACAGGGGGCTGAAAAACTGTTTTTT. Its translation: CASSPQGAEKLFF.

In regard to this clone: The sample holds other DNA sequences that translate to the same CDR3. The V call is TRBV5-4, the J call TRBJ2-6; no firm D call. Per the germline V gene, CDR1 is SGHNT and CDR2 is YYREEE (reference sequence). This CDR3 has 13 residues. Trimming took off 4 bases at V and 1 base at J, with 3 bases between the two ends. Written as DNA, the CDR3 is TGTGCCAGCAGCCTTTCTGGGGCCAACGTCCTGACTTTC. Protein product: CASSLSGANVLTF.

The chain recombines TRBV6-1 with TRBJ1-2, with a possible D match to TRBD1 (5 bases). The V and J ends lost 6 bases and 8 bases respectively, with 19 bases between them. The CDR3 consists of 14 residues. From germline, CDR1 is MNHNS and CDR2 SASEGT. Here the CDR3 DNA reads TGTGCCAGCAGGAGGGACGGACCCCCAGGAGGCTACACCTTC. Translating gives CASRRDGPPGGYTF.

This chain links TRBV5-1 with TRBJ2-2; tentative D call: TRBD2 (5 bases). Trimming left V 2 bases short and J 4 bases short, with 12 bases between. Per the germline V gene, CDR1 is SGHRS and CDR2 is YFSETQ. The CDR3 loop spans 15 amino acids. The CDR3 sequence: CASSFSPEVTGELFF. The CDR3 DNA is TGCGCCAGCAGCTTCAGCCCGGAGGTCACCGGGGAGCTGTTTTTT.

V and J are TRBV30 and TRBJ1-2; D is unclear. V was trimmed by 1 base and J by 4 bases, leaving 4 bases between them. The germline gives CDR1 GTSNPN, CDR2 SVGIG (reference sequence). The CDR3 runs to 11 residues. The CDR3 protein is CAWSDGYGYTF. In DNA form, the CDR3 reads TGTGCCTGGAGTGATGGCTATGGCTACACCTTC.

CDR3 region: CASSQMNRGVGEKLFF. The CDR3 DNA reads as TGCGCCAGCAGCCAAATGAACCGCGGGGTGGGGGAAAAACTGTTTTTT. This chain joins TRBV4-3 and TRBJ1-4; D is unresolved. This CDR3 is 16 amino acids long. Germline-derived CDR1 and CDR2 are LGHNA and YSLEER. Trimming removed 2 bases from V and 8 bases from J, with 18 bases in between.

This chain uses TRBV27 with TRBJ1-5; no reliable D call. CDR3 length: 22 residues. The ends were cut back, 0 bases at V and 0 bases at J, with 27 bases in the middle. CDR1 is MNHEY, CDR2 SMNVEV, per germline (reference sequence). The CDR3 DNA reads TGTGCCAGCAGTTTATCCGCCACCACTCCCGAGCCTAGAAGGTATAGCAATCAGCCCCAGCATTTT. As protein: CASSLSATTPEPRRYSNQPQHF.

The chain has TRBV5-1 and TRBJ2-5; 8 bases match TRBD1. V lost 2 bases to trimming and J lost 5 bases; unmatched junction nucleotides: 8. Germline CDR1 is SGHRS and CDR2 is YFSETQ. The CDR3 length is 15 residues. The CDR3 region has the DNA TGCGCCAGCAGCTTACGGGCAGGGGGCCGGGAGACCCAGTACTTC. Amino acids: CASSLRAGGRETQYF.

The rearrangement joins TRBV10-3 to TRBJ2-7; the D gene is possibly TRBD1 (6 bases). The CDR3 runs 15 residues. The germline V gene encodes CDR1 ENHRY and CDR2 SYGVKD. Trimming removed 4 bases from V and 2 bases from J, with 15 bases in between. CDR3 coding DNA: TGTGCCATCAGTGGGGCAGAGAGGGACACCTACGAGCAGTACTTC. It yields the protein CAISGAERDTYEQYF.

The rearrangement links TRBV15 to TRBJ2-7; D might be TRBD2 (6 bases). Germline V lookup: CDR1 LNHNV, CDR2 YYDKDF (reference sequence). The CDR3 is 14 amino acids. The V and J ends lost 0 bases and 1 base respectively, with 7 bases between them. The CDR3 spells CATSRDGGSYEQYF. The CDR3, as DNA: TGTGCCACCAGCAGAGATGGAGGGTCCTACGAGCAGTACTTC.

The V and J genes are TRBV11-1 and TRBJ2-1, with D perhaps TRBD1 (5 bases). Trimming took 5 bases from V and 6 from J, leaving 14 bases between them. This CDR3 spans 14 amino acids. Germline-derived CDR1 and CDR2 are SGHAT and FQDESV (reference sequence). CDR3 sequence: CASSPRTRTNEQFF. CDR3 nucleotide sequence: TGTGCCAGCAGCCCCAGGACAAGAACCAATGAGCAGTTCTTC.

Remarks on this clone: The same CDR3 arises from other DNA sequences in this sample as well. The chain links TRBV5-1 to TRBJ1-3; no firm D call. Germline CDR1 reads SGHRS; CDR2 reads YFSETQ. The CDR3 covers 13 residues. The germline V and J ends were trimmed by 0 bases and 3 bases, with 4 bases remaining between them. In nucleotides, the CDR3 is TGCGCCAGCAGCTTGGAAGGTGGAAACACCATATATTTT. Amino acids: CASSLEGGNTIYF.

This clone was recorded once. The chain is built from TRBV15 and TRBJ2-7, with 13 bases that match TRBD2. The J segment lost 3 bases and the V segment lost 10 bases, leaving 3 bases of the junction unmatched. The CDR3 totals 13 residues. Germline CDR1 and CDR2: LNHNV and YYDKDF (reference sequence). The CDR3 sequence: CASRTSGSYEQYF. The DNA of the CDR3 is TGTGCCAGCCGGACTAGCGGGAGCTACGAGCAGTACTTC. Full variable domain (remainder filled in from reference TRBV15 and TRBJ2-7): DAMVIQNPRYQVTQFGKPVTLSCSQTLNHNVMYWYQQKSSQAPKLLFHYYDKDFNNEADTPDNFQSRRPNTSFCFLDIRSPGLGDTAMYLCASRTSGSYEQYFGPGTRLTVT.